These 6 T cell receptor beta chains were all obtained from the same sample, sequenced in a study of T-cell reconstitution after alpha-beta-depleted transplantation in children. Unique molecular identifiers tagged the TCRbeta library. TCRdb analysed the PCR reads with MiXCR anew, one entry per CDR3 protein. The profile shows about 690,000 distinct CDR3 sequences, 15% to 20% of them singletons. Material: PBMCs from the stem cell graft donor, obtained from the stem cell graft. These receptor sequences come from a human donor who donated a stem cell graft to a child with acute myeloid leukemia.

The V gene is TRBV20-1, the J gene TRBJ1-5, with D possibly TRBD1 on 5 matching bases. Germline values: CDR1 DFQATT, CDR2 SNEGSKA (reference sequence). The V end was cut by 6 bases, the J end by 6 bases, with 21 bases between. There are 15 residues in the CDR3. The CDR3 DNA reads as TGCAGTGCCAGAAACGGGCCCGGAGGGGCTCAGCCCCAGCATTTT. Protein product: CSARNGPGGAQPQHF.

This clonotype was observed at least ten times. In DNA form, the CDR3 reads TGTGCCAGCAGTTCTTTCTGGACCGGTAACAATGAGCAGTTCTTC. The encoded protein is CASSSFWTGNNEQFF. The rearrangement uses TRBV6-5 and TRBJ2-1; no firm D call. The CDR3 covers 15 residues. Germline CDR1 is MNHEY and CDR2 is SVGAGI. Trimming took 4 bases from V and 5 from J, leaving 15 bases between them.

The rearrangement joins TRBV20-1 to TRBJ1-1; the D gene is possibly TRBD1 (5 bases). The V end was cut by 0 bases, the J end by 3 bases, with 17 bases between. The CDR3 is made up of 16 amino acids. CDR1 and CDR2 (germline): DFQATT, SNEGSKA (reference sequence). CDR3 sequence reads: CSARDRDGKGYTEAFF. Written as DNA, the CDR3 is TGCAGTGCTAGAGATCGGGACGGCAAAGGGTACACTGAAGCTTTCTTT.

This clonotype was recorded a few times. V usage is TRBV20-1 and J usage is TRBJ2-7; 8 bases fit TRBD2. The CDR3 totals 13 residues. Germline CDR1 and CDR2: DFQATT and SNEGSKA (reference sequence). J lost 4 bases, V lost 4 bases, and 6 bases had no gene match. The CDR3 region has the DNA TGCAGTGCTACCGCGGGGGGCCAATACGAGCAGTACGTC. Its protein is CSATAGGQYEQYV.

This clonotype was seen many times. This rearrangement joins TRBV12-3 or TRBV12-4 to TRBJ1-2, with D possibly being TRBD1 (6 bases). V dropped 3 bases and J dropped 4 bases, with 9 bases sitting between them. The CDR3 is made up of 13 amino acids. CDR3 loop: CASSFGQIYGYTF. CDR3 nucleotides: TGTGCCAGCAGTTTCGGACAGATCTATGGCTACACCTTC.

DNA of the CDR3: TGTGCCAGCAGGGCTCTGACTAGCACCGGGGAGCTGTTTTTT. This encodes CASRALTSTGELFF. The chain recombines TRBV25-1 with TRBJ2-2; D possibly corresponds to TRBD2 (6 bases). CDR1 and CDR2 from the germline V gene are MGHDK and SYGVNS. Trimming shortened V by 6 bases and J by 4 bases, and 12 bases separated the two germline ends. The CDR3 extends over 14 amino acids.